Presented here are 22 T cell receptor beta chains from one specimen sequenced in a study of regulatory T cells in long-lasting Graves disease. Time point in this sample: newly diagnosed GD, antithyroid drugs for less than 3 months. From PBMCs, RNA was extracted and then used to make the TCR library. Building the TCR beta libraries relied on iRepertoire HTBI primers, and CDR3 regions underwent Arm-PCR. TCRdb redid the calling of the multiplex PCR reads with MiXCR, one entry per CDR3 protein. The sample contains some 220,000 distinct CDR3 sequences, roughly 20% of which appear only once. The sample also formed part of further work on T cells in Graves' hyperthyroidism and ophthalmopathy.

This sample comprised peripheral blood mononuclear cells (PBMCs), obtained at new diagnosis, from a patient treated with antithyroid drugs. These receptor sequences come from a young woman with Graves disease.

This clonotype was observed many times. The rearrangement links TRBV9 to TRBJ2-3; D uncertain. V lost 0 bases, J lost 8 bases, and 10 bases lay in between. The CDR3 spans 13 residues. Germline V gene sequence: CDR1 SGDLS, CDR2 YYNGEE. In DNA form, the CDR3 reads TGTGCCAGCAGCGTAGCTACGGAAGTTACGCAGTATTTT. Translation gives CASSVATEVTQYF.

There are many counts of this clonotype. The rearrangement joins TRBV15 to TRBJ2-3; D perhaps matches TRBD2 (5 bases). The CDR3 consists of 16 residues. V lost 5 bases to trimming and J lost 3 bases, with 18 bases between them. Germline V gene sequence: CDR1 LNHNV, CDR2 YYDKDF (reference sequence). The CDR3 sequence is CATSGRVAGVTDTQYF. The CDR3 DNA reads TGTGCCACCAGCGGCCGAGTCGCGGGCGTAACAGATACGCAGTATTTT.

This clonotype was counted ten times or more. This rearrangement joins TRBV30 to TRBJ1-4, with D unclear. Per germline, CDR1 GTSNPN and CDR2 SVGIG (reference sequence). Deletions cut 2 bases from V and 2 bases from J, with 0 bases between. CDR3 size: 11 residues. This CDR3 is CAWSTNEKLFF. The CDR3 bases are TGTGCCTGGAGTACTAATGAAAAACTGTTTTTT.

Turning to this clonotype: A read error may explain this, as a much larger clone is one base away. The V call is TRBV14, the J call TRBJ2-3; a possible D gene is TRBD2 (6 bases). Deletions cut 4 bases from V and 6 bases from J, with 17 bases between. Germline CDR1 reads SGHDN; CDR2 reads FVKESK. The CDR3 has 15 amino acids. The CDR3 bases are TGTGCCAGCAGCCGTTTAGTGGGAGGCGCGGATACGCAGTATTTT. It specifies CASSRLVGGADTQYF.

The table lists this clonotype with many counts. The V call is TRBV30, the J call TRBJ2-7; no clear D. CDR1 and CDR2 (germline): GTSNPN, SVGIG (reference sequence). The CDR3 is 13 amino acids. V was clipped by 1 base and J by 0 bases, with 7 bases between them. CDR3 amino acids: CAWSDWSSYEQYF. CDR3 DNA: TGTGCCTGGAGTGATTGGAGCTCCTACGAGCAGTACTTC.

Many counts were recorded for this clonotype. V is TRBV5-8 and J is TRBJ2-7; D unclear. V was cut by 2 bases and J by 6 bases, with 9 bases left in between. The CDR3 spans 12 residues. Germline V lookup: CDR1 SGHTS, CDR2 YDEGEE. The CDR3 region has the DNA TGTGCCAGCAGCTTACGGCCTTCCGAGCAGTACTTC. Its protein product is CASSLRPSEQYF.

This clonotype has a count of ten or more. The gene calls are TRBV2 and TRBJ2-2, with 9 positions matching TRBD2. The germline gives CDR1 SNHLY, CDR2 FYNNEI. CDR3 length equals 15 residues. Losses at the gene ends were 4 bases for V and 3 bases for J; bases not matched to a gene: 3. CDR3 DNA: TGTGCCAGCAGTGGGCTAGCGGGATACACCGGGGAGCTGTTTTTT. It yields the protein CASSGLAGYTGELFF.

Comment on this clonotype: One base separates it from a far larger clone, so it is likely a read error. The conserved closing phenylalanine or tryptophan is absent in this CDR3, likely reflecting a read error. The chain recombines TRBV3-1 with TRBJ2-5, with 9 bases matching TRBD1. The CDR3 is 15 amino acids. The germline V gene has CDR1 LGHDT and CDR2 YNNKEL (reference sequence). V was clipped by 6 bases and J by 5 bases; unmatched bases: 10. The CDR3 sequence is CASSPRTGVGETQYY. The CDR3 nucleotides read TGTGCCAGCAGTCCCCGGACAGGGGTAGGGGAGACCCAGTACTAC.

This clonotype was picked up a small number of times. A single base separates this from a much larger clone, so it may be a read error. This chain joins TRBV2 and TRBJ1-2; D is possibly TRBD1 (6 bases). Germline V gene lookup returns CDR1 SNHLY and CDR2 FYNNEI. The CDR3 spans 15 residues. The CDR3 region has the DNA TGTGCCAGCAGGACCCCCCGGCAGGGGTACTATGGCTACGCCTTC. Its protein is CASRTPRQGYYGYAF.

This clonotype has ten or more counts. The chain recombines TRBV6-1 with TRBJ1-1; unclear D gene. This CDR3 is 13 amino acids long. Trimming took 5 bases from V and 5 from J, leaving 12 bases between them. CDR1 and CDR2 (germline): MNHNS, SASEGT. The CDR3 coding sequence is TGTGCCAGCAGTCCAGCAGTAGGTACTGAAGCTTTCTTT. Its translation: CASSPAVGTEAFF.

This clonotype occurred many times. For the CDR3, the DNA is TGTGCCAGCAAGGGAGTAACAGGGAATCAGCCCCAGCATTTT. Its protein product is CASKGVTGNQPQHF. V gene TRBV6-1 combines with J gene TRBJ1-5, with TRBD1 as a possible D gene (6 bases). V was cut by 7 bases and J by 4 bases, with 14 bases left in between. The CDR3 length is 14 residues. Per germline, CDR1 MNHNS and CDR2 SASEGT.

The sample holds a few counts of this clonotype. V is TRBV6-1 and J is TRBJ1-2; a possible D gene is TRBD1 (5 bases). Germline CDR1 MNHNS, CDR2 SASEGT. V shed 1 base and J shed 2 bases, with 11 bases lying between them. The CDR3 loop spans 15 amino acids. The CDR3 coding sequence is TGTGCCAGCAGTGAAGGCGCTGGGGGGAACTATGGCTACACCTTC. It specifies CASSEGAGGNYGYTF.

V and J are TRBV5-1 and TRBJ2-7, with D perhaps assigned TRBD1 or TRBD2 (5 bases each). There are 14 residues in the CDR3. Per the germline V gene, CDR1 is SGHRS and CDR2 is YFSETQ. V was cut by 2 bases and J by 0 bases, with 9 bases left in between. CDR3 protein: CASSFGDVSYEQYF. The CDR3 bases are TGCGCCAGCAGCTTCGGGGACGTCTCCTACGAGCAGTACTTC.

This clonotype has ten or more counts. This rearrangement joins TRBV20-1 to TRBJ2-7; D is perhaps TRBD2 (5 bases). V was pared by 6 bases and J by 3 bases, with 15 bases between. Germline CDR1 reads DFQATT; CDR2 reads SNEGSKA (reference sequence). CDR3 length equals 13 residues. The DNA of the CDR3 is TGCAGTGCCCCACGGGATCAAAACTACGAGCAGTACTTC. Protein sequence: CSAPRDQNYEQYF.

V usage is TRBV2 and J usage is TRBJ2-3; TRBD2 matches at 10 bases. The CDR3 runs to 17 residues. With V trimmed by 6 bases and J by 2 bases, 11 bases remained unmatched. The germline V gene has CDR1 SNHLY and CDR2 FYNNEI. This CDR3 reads CASRTTGTSENTDTQYF. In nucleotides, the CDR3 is TGTGCCAGCAGGACTACCGGGACTAGCGAGAACACAGATACGCAGTATTTT.

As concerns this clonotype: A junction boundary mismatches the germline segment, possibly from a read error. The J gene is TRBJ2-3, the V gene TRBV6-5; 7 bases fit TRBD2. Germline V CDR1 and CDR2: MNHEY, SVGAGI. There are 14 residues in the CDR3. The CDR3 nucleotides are TGTGCCAGCAGTCTCGGGGGGTCCACAGATACTCAGTCTTTT. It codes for CASSLGGSTDTQSF.

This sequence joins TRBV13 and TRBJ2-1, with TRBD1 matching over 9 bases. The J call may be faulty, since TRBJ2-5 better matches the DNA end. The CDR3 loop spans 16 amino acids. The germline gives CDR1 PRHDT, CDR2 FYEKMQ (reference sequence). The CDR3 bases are TGTGCCAGCAGCTTATTTTGGGACAGGGACGGGGAGACCCAGTACTTC. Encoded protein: CASSLFWDRDGETQYF.

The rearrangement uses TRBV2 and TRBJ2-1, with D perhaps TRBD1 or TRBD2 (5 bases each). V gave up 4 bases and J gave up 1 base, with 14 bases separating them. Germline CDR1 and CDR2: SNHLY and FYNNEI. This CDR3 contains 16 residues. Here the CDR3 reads CASSARDPGSYNEQFF. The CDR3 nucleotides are TGTGCCAGCAGTGCCCGGGACCCTGGGTCCTACAATGAGCAGTTCTTC.

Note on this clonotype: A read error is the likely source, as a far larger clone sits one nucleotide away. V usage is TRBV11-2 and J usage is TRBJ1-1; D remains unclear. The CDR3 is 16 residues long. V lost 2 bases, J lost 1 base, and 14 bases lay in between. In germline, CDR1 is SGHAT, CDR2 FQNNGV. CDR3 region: CASSLPVSLANTEAFF. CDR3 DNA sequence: TGTGCCAGCAGCTTACCCGTATCGTTGGCGAACACTGAAGCTTTCTTT.

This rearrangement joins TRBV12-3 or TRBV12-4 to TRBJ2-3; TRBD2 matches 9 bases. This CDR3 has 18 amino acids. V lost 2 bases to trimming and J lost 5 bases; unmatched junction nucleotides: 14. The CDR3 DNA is TGTGCCAGCAGTTTATCCCCCATTAGCGGGAGTGAGGGAGATACGCAGTATTTT. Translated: CASSLSPISGSEGDTQYF.

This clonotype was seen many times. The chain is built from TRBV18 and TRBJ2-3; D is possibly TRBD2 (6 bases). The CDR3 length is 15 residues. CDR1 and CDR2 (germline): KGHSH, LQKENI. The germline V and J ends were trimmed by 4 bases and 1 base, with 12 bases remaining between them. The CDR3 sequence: CASSLVGGGTDTQYF. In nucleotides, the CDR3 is TGTGCCAGCTCACTCGTGGGAGGCGGCACAGATACGCAGTATTTT.

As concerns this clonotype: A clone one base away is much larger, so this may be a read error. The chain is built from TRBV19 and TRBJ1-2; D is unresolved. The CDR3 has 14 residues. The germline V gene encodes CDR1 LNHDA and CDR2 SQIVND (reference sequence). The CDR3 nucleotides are TGTGCCAGTAGTACCCCACAGAGTATCGGTGGCCACACCTTC. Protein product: CASSTPQSIGGHTF.